This TCR beta chain was observed in a study of response to subunit inactivated influenza vaccine. Study-wide points: There was a suggestion from the authors that each seasonal influenza vaccination recruits few new T cells.

To note about this clonotype: What it binds is not known.

Germline lookup yields CDR1 MNHEY and CDR2 SMNVEV (reference sequence). Trimming took off 5 bases at V and 0 bases at J, with 14 bases between the two ends. CDR3 length: 16 residues. TCRdb re-called the RT-PCR reads through MiXCR, storing one row per CDR3 protein. The repertoire holds about 800,000 distinct CDR3 sequences, with around 20% as singletons. This specimen consisted of PBMCs from blood, obtained 4 to 6 days after vaccination. This clonotype was obtained from a man aged 45-65 years who received an inactivated influenza vaccine. This chain links TRBV27 with TRBJ2-1, with D possibly TRBD2 on 6 matching bases. The CDR3 DNA reads TGTGCCAGCAGTCCAATCGGGGGAAGCTCCTACAATGAGCAGTTCTTC. Translating it yields CASSPIGGSSYNEQFF.